These T cell receptor beta chains were read from a single sample in a study of long-term antiretroviral therapy in people with HIV. Clones were sequenced by immunoSEQ multiplex PCR, and TCRdb holds only the in-frame ones, with some missing. The table records 25,000 to 35,000 clones, about 90% of them present only once. The sequences come from unsorted PBMCs, collected 1.8 years after starting antiretroviral therapy. The receptors here all came from a woman aged 18-29 years with HIV. The CDR3 runs from the conserved cysteine through the conserved F or W. D genes are given only for firm matches. Expanded clones are given a class, and other clones once, few, many or no size at all.

j_call,d_call,clone_size,v_call,cdr3_aa,cdr3_nt
TRBJ2-7,.,once,TRBV15,CATSREGPASLLEQYF,TGTGCCACCAGCAGAGAAGGCCCAGCCAGTCTCCTGGAGCAGTACTTC
TRBJ2-5,.,few,TRBV9,CASSADSLQETQYF,TGTGCCAGCAGCGCGGACAGCCTCCAAGAGACCCAGTACTTC
TRBJ1-1,.,.,TRBV2,CASTEGGGATEAFF,TGTGCCAGCACCGAGGGTGGTGGGGCCACTGAAGCTTTCTTT
TRBJ2-2,TRBD1,.,TRBV7-2,CASSSIQGVSNTGELFF,TGTGCCAGCAGCTCAATTCAGGGGGTCTCGAACACCGGGGAGCTGTTTTTT
TRBJ1-2,.,.,TRBV27,CATSSGVSGYTF,TGTGCCACCAGTTCGGGGGTCTCTGGCTACACCTTC
TRBJ1-1,.,.,TRBV4-3,CASSQARSLTEAFF,TGCGCCAGCAGCCAAGCACGGAGCCTCACTGAAGCTTTCTTT
TRBJ2-1,.,.,TRBV18,CASSPDSSSYNEQFF,TGTGCCAGCTCACCGGACTCGAGCTCCTACAATGAGCAGTTCTTC
TRBJ2-7,TRBD1,.,TRBV28,CASSRLRQGAREQYF,TGTGCCAGCAGTCGTCTGAGACAGGGGGCGCGGGAGCAGTACTTC
TRBJ2-7,.,few,TRBV4-1,CASSQVSGVSYEQYF,TGCGCCAGCAGCCAAGTGTCAGGTGTCTCCTACGAGCAGTACTTC
TRBJ1-1,.,.,TRBV7-7,CASSNTGPTEAFF,TGTGCTAGCAGTAATACGGGGCCCACTGAAGCTTTCTTT
TRBJ1-3,.,.,TRBV11-2,CASSLIRLQGASGNTIYF,TGTGCCAGCAGCTTAATTCGCCTACAGGGAGCCTCTGGAAACACCATATATTTT
TRBJ1-5,.,.,TRBV28,CASSFQGLSNQPQHF,TGTGCCAGCAGTTTCCAGGGACTTAGCAATCAGCCCCAGCATTTT
TRBJ1-1,.,.,TRBV28,CASSPAANTEAFF,TGTGCCAGCAGCCCGGCTGCGAACACTGAAGCTTTCTTT
TRBJ2-5,TRBD2,.,TRBV19,CASSIVAGGQETQYF,TGTGCCAGTAGTATAGTAGCGGGAGGGCAAGAGACCCAGTACTTC
TRBJ2-7,.,.,TRBV6-5,CASSYAPDTYREQYF,TGTGCCAGCAGTTACGCCCCGGACACCTATCGGGAGCAGTACTTC
TRBJ1-5,.,.,TRBV5-6,CASSQGHRGSNQPQHF,TGTGCCAGCAGTCAGGGTCACCGAGGAAGCAATCAGCCCCAGCATTTT
TRBJ1-1,TRBD1,.,TRBV9,CASSSQGGNTEAFF,TGTGCCAGCAGCTCACAGGGGGGGAACACTGAAGCTTTCTTT
TRBJ2-3,TRBD2,once,TRBV19,CASGILAGGTDTQYF,TGTGCCAGTGGCATTCTAGCGGGGGGCACAGATACGCAGTATTTT
TRBJ1-1,TRBD1,once,TRBV7-2,CASSQQGRNTEAFF,TGTGCCAGCAGCCAACAGGGGCGGAACACTGAAGCTTTCTTT
TRBJ1-2,.,.,TRBV5-6,CASSLEEGRYGYTF,TGTGCCAGCAGCCTCGAAGAGGGGAGGTATGGCTACACCTTC
TRBJ2-5,TRBD2,few,TRBV19,CASSIKLAGEAQYF,TGTGCCAGTAGTATCAAACTAGCGGGAGAGGCCCAGTACTTC
TRBJ2-3,TRBD2,.,TRBV7-3,CASSLTLAGGSDTQYF,TGTGCCAGCAGCTTAACGTTAGCGGGAGGGTCAGATACGCAGTATTTT
TRBJ2-2,.,.,TRBV21-1,CASNGDRGPRTGELFF,TGTGCCAGCAACGGGGACAGGGGGCCTCGAACCGGGGAGCTGTTTTTT
TRBJ2-5,.,.,TRBV10-3,CAISEEQETQYF,TGTGCCATCAGTGAGGAGCAAGAGACCCAGTACTTC
TRBJ2-7,.,.,TRBV27,CASSLSIGGGSEQYF,TGTGCCAGCAGTTTATCGATTGGGGGTGGGAGCGAGCAGTACTTC
TRBJ1-3,.,.,TRBV28,CASSLRPRGWGSGNTIYF,TGTGCCAGCAGTTTAAGGCCTAGGGGATGGGGCTCTGGAAACACCATATATTTT
TRBJ2-7,TRBD2,few,TRBV7-8,CASSLRPLTSGDYEQYF,TGTGCCAGCAGCTTACGCCCCCTTACTAGCGGGGACTACGAGCAGTACTTC
TRBJ2-1,.,.,TRBV14,CASRNYNEQFF,TGTGCCAGCAGAAACTACAATGAGCAGTTCTTC
TRBJ1-1,TRBD1,.,TRBV9,CASSRNRGTEAFF,TGTGCCAGCAGCAGGAACAGGGGCACTGAAGCTTTCTTT
TRBJ2-1,TRBD2,.,TRBV5-4,CASSLELAGYYNEQFF,TGTGCCAGCAGCTTGGAACTAGCGGGATACTACAATGAGCAGTTCTTC
TRBJ1-1,TRBD1,once,TRBV7-2,CASSPQSTGRTEAFF,TGTGCCAGCAGCCCTCAATCGACAGGGAGAACTGAAGCTTTCTTT
TRBJ2-1,TRBD2,.,TRBV7-3,CASSPSGSSYNEQFF,TGTGCCAGCAGCCCTAGCGGGAGCTCCTACAATGAGCAGTTCTTC
TRBJ2-7,TRBD2,.,TRBV14,CASSQPGGAIQYF,TGTGCCAGCAGCCAGCCCGGGGGGGCGATTCAGTACTTC
TRBJ2-3,.,.,TRBV7-8,CASRFGSLKSPRGDTQYF,TGTGCCAGCAGATTTGGCAGCCTCAAAAGCCCTCGTGGAGATACGCAGTATTTT
TRBJ2-7,.,few,TRBV4-1,CASSHAGVAYEQYF,TGCGCCAGCAGCCACGCAGGGGTGGCCTACGAGCAGTACTTC
TRBJ2-5,TRBD1,.,TRBV6-5,CASSSSPGGRETQYF,TGTGCCAGCAGTTCGTCCCCAGGGGGAAGGGAGACCCAGTACTTC
TRBJ2-1,.,once,TRBV25-1,CASSVQASSYNEQFF,TGTGCCAGCAGTGTGCAGGCGAGCTCCTACAATGAGCAGTTCTTC
TRBJ2-2,TRBD2,.,TRBV29-1,CSVEDHTGGMNTGELFF,TGCAGCGTTGAAGATCATACGGGAGGAATGAACACCGGGGAGCTGTTTTTT
TRBJ1-4,TRBD1,.,TRBV5-1,CASRDRVLEKLFF,TGCGCCAGCAGAGACAGGGTTCTCGAAAAACTGTTTTTT
TRBJ1-2,TRBD1,.,TRBV9,CASSASRDRVLNYGYTF,TGTGCCAGCAGCGCGTCCCGGGACAGGGTACTTAACTATGGCTACACCTTC
TRBJ1-2,.,.,TRBV2,CASNPGWRGYTF,TGTGCCAGCAATCCAGGGTGGAGGGGCTACACCTTC
TRBJ1-1,TRBD1,.,TRBV13,CASSPPGQGNTEAFF,TGTGCCAGCAGCCCTCCGGGACAGGGGAACACTGAAGCTTTCTTT
TRBJ2-1,.,.,TRBV7-3,CASSLGGVREQFF,TGTGCCAGCAGCTTAGGGGGTGTTCGGGAGCAGTTCTTC
TRBJ2-4,.,.,TRBV1,CTIPRVALIQYF,TGCACCATCCCCAGGGTGGCTTTAATTCAGTACTTC
TRBJ2-7,.,.,TRBV7-6,CASSSDFYEQYF,TGTGCCAGCAGCTCGGACTTCTACGAGCAGTACTTC
TRBJ2-1,TRBD2,.,TRBV18,CASSPGTSGIVNEQFF,TGTGCCAGCTCACCGGGGACTAGCGGGATAGTCAATGAGCAGTTCTTC
TRBJ2-7,.,.,TRBV15,CATSERGDEQYF,TGTGCCACCAGCGAGAGGGGGGACGAGCAGTACTTC
TRBJ2-6,.,.,TRBV19,CASRGASGANVLTF,TGTGCCAGTAGGGGCGCCTCTGGGGCCAACGTCCTGACTTTC
TRBJ1-4,TRBD1,.,TRBV28,CASRLTGNNEKLFF,TGTGCCAGCAGGTTGACAGGGAACAATGAAAAACTGTTTTTT
TRBJ2-1,TRBD2,.,TRBV18,CASSPLSGPSYNEQFF,TGTGCCAGCTCACCCCTTAGCGGGCCCTCCTACAATGAGCAGTTCTTC